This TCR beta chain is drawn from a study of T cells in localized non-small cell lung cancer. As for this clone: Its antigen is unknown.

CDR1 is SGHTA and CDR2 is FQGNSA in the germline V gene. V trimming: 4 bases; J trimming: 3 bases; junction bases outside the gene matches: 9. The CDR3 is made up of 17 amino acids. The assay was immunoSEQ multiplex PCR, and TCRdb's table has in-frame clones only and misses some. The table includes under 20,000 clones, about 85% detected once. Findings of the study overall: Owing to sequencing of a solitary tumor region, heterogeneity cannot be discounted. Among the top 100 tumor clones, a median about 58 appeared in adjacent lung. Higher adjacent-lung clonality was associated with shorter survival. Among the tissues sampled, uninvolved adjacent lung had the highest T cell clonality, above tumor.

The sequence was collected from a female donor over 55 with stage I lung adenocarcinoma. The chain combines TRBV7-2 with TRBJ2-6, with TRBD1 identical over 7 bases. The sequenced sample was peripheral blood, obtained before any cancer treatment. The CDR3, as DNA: TGTGCCAGCAGCTCTAGAGACAGGGCCTATGGGGCCAACGTCCTGACTTTC. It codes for CASSSRDRAYGANVLTF.